One sample yielded the 30 T cell receptor beta chains listed below, sequenced in a study of early stage breast cancer tumors. Only in-frame clones appear in the TCRdb table, and some are missing; sequencing was by immunoSEQ multiplex PCR. The top ten hold about 10% of the sample, which has 25,000 to 30,000 clones, roughly 86% seen once. Sequenced material: blood. The receptors originated from a person aged 50-59 years with breast cancer.

This chain links TRBV7-3 with TRBJ2-1; D may be TRBD2 (6 bases). With 2 bases removed from V and 5 bases from J, the gap between germline ends came to 10 bases. Germline lookup yields CDR1 SGHTA and CDR2 FQGTGA. The CDR3 length is 14 residues. DNA for the CDR3: TGTGCCAGCAGCTTAGGAGGGTTGAACAATGAGCAGTTCTTC. It is translated as CASSLGGLNNEQFF.

The chain has TRBV5-1 and TRBJ2-1, with 7 nucleotides matching TRBD2. The trim removed 4 bases at V and 5 bases at J, leaving 9 bases unmatched. Germline V gives CDR1 SGHRS, CDR2 YFSETQ. There are 15 residues in the CDR3. As DNA, the CDR3 is TGCGCCAGCAGCCAGGCCGCGGCGGGGGACAATGAGCAGTTCTTC. Amino acids: CASSQAAAGDNEQFF.

The chain links TRBV9 to TRBJ2-2; 10 bases match TRBD2. The germline CDR1 and CDR2 sequences are SGDLS and YYNGEE. The CDR3 has 16 residues. Trimming cost V 6 bases and J 3 bases; bases outside gene matches: 8. In DNA form, the CDR3 reads TGTGCCAGCACCACCGCTAGCGGGAGTTACACCGGGGAGCTGTTTTTT. Its protein is CASTTASGSYTGELFF.

The rearrangement uses TRBV7-3 and TRBJ1-1; 10 bases are shared with TRBD1. Germline-derived CDR1 and CDR2 are SGHTA and FQGTGA. Trimming took 2 bases from V and 8 from J; bases not matched to a gene: 5. CDR3 length equals 14 residues. The CDR3 loop reads CASSLVGTGEEAFF. The CDR3 DNA is TGTGCCAGCAGCTTAGTGGGGACAGGGGAGGAAGCTTTCTTT.

The V gene is TRBV20-1, the J gene TRBJ2-1; D might be TRBD1 (7 bases). This CDR3 region has 11 residues. From germline, CDR1 is DFQATT and CDR2 SNEGSKA (reference sequence). DNA for the CDR3: TGCACCGGCGGGACAGACAATGAGCAGTTCTTC. The encoded protein is CTGGTDNEQFF.

This CDR3 reads CASSPSVTSGRNEQFF. DNA of the CDR3: TGTGCCAGCAGCCCGTCCGTGACAAGCGGAAGAAATGAGCAGTTCTTC. V is TRBV7-9 and J is TRBJ2-1; a possible D gene is TRBD2 (5 bases). Germline V CDR1 and CDR2: SEHNR, FQNEAQ (reference sequence). Trimming took off 5 bases at V and 7 bases at J, with 21 bases between the two ends. The CDR3 spans 16 residues.

The genes are TRBV11-2 and TRBJ2-2; possible D gene TRBD1, 5 bases. Trimming pared 1 base from V and 1 base from J, leaving 7 bases between. This CDR3 comprises 15 residues. Germline assignment: CDR1 SGHAT and CDR2 FQNNGV. In nucleotides, the CDR3 is TGTGCCAGCAGCTTAGCAGGGCAGAACACCGGGGAGCTGTTTTTT. It encodes CASSLAGQNTGELFF.

In this sample, this clone turned up a few times. The chain has TRBV15 and TRBJ1-4; TRBD1 agrees at 7 bases. V shed 5 bases and J 7 bases; nucleotides not matched to a gene: 10. In germline, CDR1 is LNHNV, CDR2 YYDKDF (reference sequence). This CDR3 comprises 15 residues. CDR3 nucleotide sequence: TGTGCCACCAGCGATAATACAGGGGACGGTGAAAAACTGTTTTTT. It encodes CATSDNTGDGEKLFF.

CDR3 DNA sequence: TGTGCCAGCAGCTTGGGGGGGTCGATAGGGACCCAGTACTTC. This sequence encodes CASSLGGSIGTQYF. The genes are TRBV5-4 and TRBJ2-5, with D perhaps being TRBD1 or TRBD2 (5 bases each). This CDR3 spans 14 amino acids. Per germline, CDR1 SGHNT and CDR2 YYREEE (reference sequence). V dropped 0 bases and J dropped 7 bases, with 13 bases sitting between them.

This chain links TRBV2 with TRBJ2-3; TRBD2 aligns across 9 bases. The germline gives CDR1 SNHLY, CDR2 FYNNEI. The CDR3 length is 15 residues. Trimming took 3 bases from V and 5 from J; bases not matched to a gene: 6. CDR3 nucleotide sequence: TGTGCCAGCAGTGATGGACTAGCGTTGGTAGATACGCAGTATTTT. This gives the protein CASSDGLALVDTQYF. Supplemented by reference TRBV2 and TRBJ2-3, the full variable domain reads EPEVTQTPSHQVTQMGQEVILRCVPISNHLYFYWYRQILGQKVEFLVSFYNNEISEKSEIFDDQFSVERPDGSNFTLKIRSTKLEDSAMYFCASSDGLALVDTQYFGPGTRLTVL.

V gene TRBV9 combines with J gene TRBJ2-1; TRBD2 might be the D (6 bases). V lost 5 bases and J 3 bases, leaving 18 bases between the germline ends. The CDR3 is made up of 16 amino acids. From germline, CDR1 is SGDLS and CDR2 YYNGEE. The DNA of the CDR3 is TGTGCCAGCAGTGGTACTCCGGGACTTAACTACAATGAGCAGTTCTTC. As protein: CASSGTPGLNYNEQFF.

V gene TRBV28 combines with J gene TRBJ1-6; the D gene is possibly TRBD1 (6 bases). The V and J ends lost 3 bases and 5 bases respectively, with 14 bases between them. The CDR3 totals 16 residues. Germline-derived CDR1 and CDR2 are MDHEN and SYDVKM. CDR3 residues: CASSFRRGQNNSPLHF. The CDR3 DNA sequence: TGTGCCAGCAGTTTTAGAAGAGGACAGAATAATTCACCCCTCCACTTT.

The V and J genes are TRBV7-6 and TRBJ2-1; 10 nucleotides line up with TRBD2. Germline V gene sequence: CDR1 SGHVS, CDR2 FNYEAQ. The J segment lost 8 bases and the V segment lost 5 bases, leaving 12 bases of the junction unmatched. The CDR3 covers 16 residues. This chain's CDR3 is CASSPEVSGRAYEQFF. DNA of the CDR3: TGTGCCAGCAGCCCAGAGGTGAGCGGGAGGGCGTATGAGCAGTTCTTC.

By sample share, this clone is medium-sized. The chain employs TRBV13 and TRBJ2-7; perhaps TRBD1 as D (6 bases). The CDR3 contains 13 residues. Germline CDR1 is PRHDT and CDR2 is FYEKMQ (reference sequence). V lost 5 bases and J lost 2, with 10 bases in between. CDR3 region: CASSQGITYEQYF. The CDR3 DNA reads as TGTGCCAGCAGCCAGGGGATTACCTACGAGCAGTACTTC.

The rearrangement joins TRBV5-4 to TRBJ2-7, with D possibly TRBD1 on 6 matching bases. Trimming stripped 5 bases from V and 2 bases from J, with 14 bases between. Germline V gene lookup returns CDR1 SGHNT and CDR2 YYREEE (reference sequence). CDR3 length equals 14 residues. As DNA, the CDR3 is TGTGCCAGCAGTCACGACAGGAGAACCTACGAGCAGTACTTC. It codes for CASSHDRRTYEQYF.

The chain is built from TRBV11-2 and TRBJ2-1, with 7 bases that match TRBD2. The germline V gene encodes CDR1 SGHAT and CDR2 FQNNGV. The CDR3 is 15 residues long. V gave up 1 base and J gave up 7 bases; unmatched junction bases: 7. The CDR3 protein is CASSLAGGAWNEQFF. The CDR3 DNA sequence: TGTGCCAGCAGCTTAGCGGGGGGTGCTTGGAATGAGCAGTTCTTC.

The chain has TRBV5-1 and TRBJ2-1, with a possible D match to TRBD2 (6 bases). The germline gives CDR1 SGHRS, CDR2 YFSETQ. The CDR3 runs 14 residues. V was trimmed by 4 bases and J by 9 bases, leaving 17 bases between them. CDR3 protein: CASSPGDAAPEQFF. Written as DNA, the CDR3 is TGCGCCAGCAGCCCGGGGGACGCCGCCCCTGAGCAGTTCTTC.

CDR3 sequence reads: CASSESRWDTEAFF. The DNA for the CDR3 is TGTGCCAGCAGTGAAAGCAGATGGGACACTGAAGCTTTCTTT. J is TRBJ1-1 and V is TRBV2; the D is unclear. Germline assignment: CDR1 SNHLY and CDR2 FYNNEI. The CDR3 is 14 residues long. V lost 2 bases to trimming and J lost 3 bases, with 10 bases between them. The full variable domain, in which reference TRBV2 and TRBJ1-1 provide the parts outside the CDR3, is EPEVTQTPSHQVTQMGQEVILRCVPISNHLYFYWYRQILGQKVEFLVSFYNNEISEKSEIFDDQFSVERPDGSNFTLKIRSTKLEDSAMYFCASSESRWDTEAFFGQGTRLTVV.

The chain is built from TRBV6-1 and TRBJ2-6; D is unclear. V was clipped by 1 base and J by 0 bases, with 4 bases between them. The CDR3 covers 15 residues. Per the germline V gene, CDR1 is MNHNS and CDR2 is SASEGT. The CDR3, as DNA: TGTGCCAGCAGTGAAGAGTTCTCTGGGGCCAACGTCCTGACTTTC. Its translation is CASSEEFSGANVLTF.

The chain has TRBV19 and TRBJ2-7, with 8 nucleotides matching TRBD1. V trimming: 9 bases; J trimming: 5 bases; junction bases outside the gene matches: 3. This CDR3 is 11 amino acids long. The germline CDR1 and CDR2 sequences are LNHDA and SQIVND (reference sequence). Here the CDR3 reads CASQGAHEQYF. The DNA for the CDR3 is TGTGCCAGCCAGGGGGCCCACGAGCAGTACTTC.

The chain combines TRBV11-2 with TRBJ2-5; a possible D gene is TRBD1 (6 bases). CDR1 and CDR2 (germline): SGHAT, FQNNGV. Deletions cut 5 bases from V and 4 bases from J, with 11 bases between. The CDR3 loop spans 13 amino acids. CDR3 loop: CASSRGWRETQYF. The CDR3 DNA is TGTGCCAGCAGCAGGGGGTGGCGAGAGACCCAGTACTTC.

This clone is categorized as large. The V gene is TRBV6-1, the J gene TRBJ1-5; no firm D call. V was shortened by 3 bases and J by 2 bases, with 11 bases between the two germline ends. The CDR3 has 15 residues. Germline values: CDR1 MNHNS, CDR2 SASEGT. CDR3 sequence reads: CASSDGFPGNQPQHF. CDR3 nucleotides: TGTGCCAGCAGTGATGGTTTCCCGGGCAATCAGCCCCAGCATTTT.

The chain employs TRBV9 and TRBJ2-3; the D is unclear. The CDR3 is 15 amino acids. V was pared by 4 bases and J by 1 base, with 13 bases between. Per germline, CDR1 SGDLS and CDR2 YYNGEE. CDR3 bases: TGTGCCAGCAGCATAGATTCTGAGGGCACAGATACGCAGTATTTT. Translating it yields CASSIDSEGTDTQYF.

Details on this clone: One end of the junction is discordant with germline, which a read error may explain. The rearrangement uses TRBV6-1 and TRBJ1-5, with 11 bases identical to TRBD1. The germline V gene encodes CDR1 MNHNS and CDR2 SASEGT. The CDR3 runs to 17 residues. Written as DNA, the CDR3 is TGTGCCAGCAGTGGGGACAGGGGGATGAATAGCAATCAGTCCCAGCATTTT. Translation: CASSGDRGMNSNQSQHF.

The chain joins TRBV6-1 to TRBJ2-5; 11 nucleotides align to TRBD2. Trimming at V came to 7 bases and at J to 5 bases, leaving 9 bases not matched to a gene. Per germline, CDR1 MNHNS and CDR2 SASEGT. The CDR3 contains 15 residues. CDR3 DNA: TGTGCCAGCACCCCTGATCTAGCGGGAGGTGAGACCCAGTACTTC. It yields the protein CASTPDLAGGETQYF.

The chain recombines TRBV19 with TRBJ1-3; perhaps TRBD1 as D (6 bases). This CDR3 is 15 amino acids long. Germline V gene sequence: CDR1 LNHDA, CDR2 SQIVND (reference sequence). V gave up 4 bases and J gave up 4 bases, with 14 bases separating them. The CDR3 spells CASSKSARGGNTIYF. CDR3 coding DNA: TGTGCCAGTAGTAAATCAGCCAGGGGAGGAAACACCATATATTTT.

This clone was seen once. The chain couples TRBV5-1 to TRBJ2-7; D not certain. V lost 0 bases to trimming and J lost 2 bases, with 6 bases between them. Germline CDR1 and CDR2: SGHRS and YFSETQ. The CDR3 has 13 amino acids. The CDR3 spells CASSLDSTYEQYF. The DNA for the CDR3 is TGCGCCAGCAGCTTGGACAGTACCTACGAGCAGTACTTC.

This rearrangement joins TRBV5-1 to TRBJ1-3; no clear D. Per the germline V gene, CDR1 is SGHRS and CDR2 is YFSETQ. Between the trimmed V and J ends, which lost 4 bases and 0 bases, there was a span of 14 bases. The CDR3 spans 16 residues. The CDR3 DNA reads TGCGCCAGCAGCCCCCAGGTGGGAAGCTCTGGAAACACCATATATTTT. This codes for CASSPQVGSSGNTIYF.

This clone was seen only a few times. The V and J genes are TRBV18 and TRBJ1-1; no reliable D call. V lost 5 bases to trimming and J lost 1 base, with 8 bases between them. The CDR3 is made up of 13 amino acids. Germline V CDR1 and CDR2: KGHSH, LQKENI. The CDR3 region has the DNA TGTGCCAGCTCAGAGCTAGGGAACACTGAAGCTTTCTTT. It is translated as CASSELGNTEAFF.

This clone is deemed medium-sized. This chain links TRBV27 with TRBJ2-1, with D possibly TRBD2 on 6 matching bases. The CDR3 consists of 17 residues. V was cut by 5 bases and J by 0 bases, with 17 bases left in between. The germline V gene encodes CDR1 MNHEY and CDR2 SMNVEV (reference sequence). The CDR3: CASSPGAGPSSYNEQFF. CDR3 coding DNA: TGTGCCAGCAGTCCTGGGGCGGGGCCAAGCTCCTACAATGAGCAGTTCTTC.